Below, 27 T cell receptor beta chains from the same sample are listed, as sequenced in a study of tumor-infiltrating lymphocytes in primary liver carcinoma. From 500 ng total RNA, TCR beta cDNA was generated with a primer in the constant region. Three rounds of nested multiplex PCR with slightly modified ARM-PCR produced TCR beta libraries. TRBV1-TRBV30 forward and Cbeta reverse primers drove the first two roughly 9-cycle rounds. TCRdb re-called the multiplex PCR reads with MiXCR, one entry per CDR3 protein. Of around 80,000 distinct CDR3 sequences in the sample, approximately 70% were seen once. Co-extraction of both nucleic acids (RNA and DNA) used roughly 20-33 mg of unsorted bulk tissue. Sequencing input: liver tumor tissue from sampling region 1. Described subset: tumor region T1, superior pole. The receptors here all came from a man between 35 and 55 years old with primary liver carcinoma and hepatitis B virus infection.

This clonotype was detected a few times. A read error may explain this, as a much larger clone is one base away. V gene TRBV5-4 combines with J gene TRBJ1-2; D is uncertain. The V end was cut by 4 bases, the J end by 8 bases, with 24 bases between. Germline CDR1 and CDR2: SGHNT and YYREEE (reference sequence). This CDR3 has 16 amino acids. The CDR3 DNA follows: TGTGCCAGCAGCACTAACCAGGTGGGTCGGGATCGGGGCTACACCTTC. Its protein is CASSTNQVGRDRGYTF.

On this clonotype itself: Its ends do not fully match the called genes, so a read error is possible. The rearrangement links TRBV5-6 to TRBJ2-7, with 7 nucleotides matching TRBD2. In germline, CDR1 is SGHDT, CDR2 YYEEEE. This CDR3 is 17 amino acids long. CDR3 bases: TGTGTCAGCAGCACATTCGAGGTAGCGGGTAACACCTACGAGCAGTACTTC. Protein: CVSSTFEVAGNTYEQYF.

On this clonotype: One end of the junction fails to match germline, which may point to a read error. The genes are TRBV4-1 and TRBJ2-7; D is ambiguous. The length of the CDR3 is 13 residues. Germline CDR1 is MGHRA and CDR2 is YSYEKL. The CDR3 nucleotides are TGCGCCAGCAGCCAAGATCGGAGCTACGAGCAGCACTTC. The encoded protein is CASSQDRSYEQHF.

The J gene is TRBJ2-1, the V gene TRBV28; either TRBD1 or TRBD2 may fit D (5 bases each). V lost 6 bases and J lost 0, with 18 bases in between. CDR3 length: 17 residues. CDR1 and CDR2 (germline): MDHEN, SYDVKM. CDR3 region: CASRYSRDGGSYNEQFF. CDR3 DNA: TGTGCCAGCAGGTACTCCCGGGATGGGGGCTCCTACAATGAGCAGTTCTTC.

This clonotype was detected only a few times. The chain carries TRBV24-1 and TRBJ2-5; the match to TRBD1 covers 9 bases. The germline V gene encodes CDR1 KGHDR and CDR2 SFDVKD. The length of the CDR3 is 20 residues. V was pared by 7 bases and J by 2 bases, with 22 bases of the junction left unmatched. The CDR3 is CATSNPGTGTTLQKQETQYF. In nucleotides, the CDR3 is TGTGCCACCAGCAATCCCGGGACAGGGACCACTCTTCAAAAACAAGAGACCCAGTACTTC.

For this clonotype: At one end, the junction sequence differs from germline, possibly due to a read error. The chain joins TRBV4-1 to TRBJ1-4, with 9 bases that match TRBD1. Germline CDR1 reads MGHRA; CDR2 reads YSYEKL. CDR3 length: 16 residues. The CDR3 coding sequence is TGCGCGAGCAGCCAAGGGCCGGGGACAGGGACACAAAAACTGCTTTTT. Its protein is CASSQGPGTGTQKLLF.

In its sample, this clonotype was seen many times. This chain joins TRBV6-2 or TRBV6-3 and TRBJ1-1; D call uncertain. CDR3 length equals 13 residues. Germline V gene sequence: CDR1 MNHEY, CDR2 SVGEGT. V was shortened by 7 bases and J by 0 bases, with 9 bases between the two germline ends. The CDR3, as DNA: TGTGCCAGCAAGCCGGAATTGAACACTGAAGCTTTCTTT. It codes for CASKPELNTEAFF.

Turning to this clonotype: This sequence may be a read error, since a much larger clone differs from it by one base. J is TRBJ2-7 and V is TRBV5-1; possible D gene TRBD1, 6 bases. The CDR3 covers 14 residues. CDR1 is SGHRS and CDR2 is YFSETQ in the germline V gene. Trimming removed 7 bases from V and 6 bases from J, with 20 bases in between. This CDR3 is CASDLGQWSAEQYF. The CDR3 DNA reads TGCGCCAGCGACCTTGGACAGTGGTCTGCCGAGCAGTACTTC.

V and J are TRBV29-1 and TRBJ2-1, with TRBD2 matching over 8 bases. The length of the CDR3 is 12 residues. Germline lookup yields CDR1 SQVTM and CDR2 ANQGSEA. The CDR3 DNA sequence: TGCAGTGTTCCAGCGGGAGATAGGGAGCAGTTCTTC. It encodes CSVPAGDREQFF.

This chain joins TRBV11-2 and TRBJ2-7, with no clear D. V was shortened by 2 bases and J by 13 bases, with 18 bases between the two germline ends. In germline, CDR1 is SGHAT, CDR2 FQNNGV. This CDR3 comprises 13 residues. The CDR3 DNA follows: TGTGCCAGCAGCTTAAGTGAGCTTGCGTCGCGATACTTC. Translation: CASSLSELASRYF.

In the case of this clonotype: This could be a read error, since a much larger clone is one nucleotide away. The J gene is TRBJ1-2, the V gene TRBV20-1, with 9 bases aligning to TRBD1. The trim removed 5 bases at V and 6 bases at J, leaving 13 bases unmatched. Germline-derived CDR1 and CDR2 are DFQATT and SNEGSKA (reference sequence). This CDR3 comprises 15 residues. CDR3 nucleotide sequence: TGCAGTGCTGGTATCCACGGGACAGGGCCGAATGGCTACACCTTC. It translates to CSAGIHGTGPNGYTF.

This clonotype occurred many times. J is TRBJ2-2 and V is TRBV29-1; D not resolved. The CDR3 is 13 residues long. Trimming shortened V by 3 bases and J by 0 bases, and 5 bases separated the two germline ends. Germline CDR1 and CDR2: SQVTM and ANQGSEA. The CDR3 loop is CSVDSTNTGELFF. In nucleotides, the CDR3 is TGCAGCGTTGATTCAACGAACACCGGGGAGCTGTTTTTT.

Comment on this clonotype: One junction end does not reproduce the germline sequence, and a read error may be involved. The chain is built from TRBV28 and TRBJ2-2; 10 bases are a match to TRBD2. The CDR3 length is 14 residues. Germline assignment: CDR1 MDHEN and CDR2 SYDVKM. CDR3 DNA: TGTGTCAGCCTGGCTAGCGGGAGCACCAGGGAGCTGTTTTTT. Amino acid sequence: CVSLASGSTRELFF.

For this clonotype: Just one base apart from a much larger clone, this may be a read error. This rearrangement joins TRBV5-4 to TRBJ2-7; D is uncertain. CDR1 SGHNT and CDR2 YYREEE come from the germline V gene (reference sequence). The CDR3 loop spans 14 amino acids. The V and J ends lost 4 bases and 6 bases respectively, with 17 bases between them. This CDR3 is CASSVWEGHIEQYF. In DNA form, the CDR3 reads TGTGCCAGCAGCGTATGGGAAGGGCATATCGAGCAGTACTTC.

As to this clonotype: The CDR3 end shows no conserved phenylalanine or tryptophan, and so a read error is likely. The J gene is TRBJ2-2, the V gene TRBV4-1; 9 positions agree with TRBD2. Germline loops: CDR1 MGHRA, CDR2 YSYEKL. The CDR3 runs to 15 residues. The CDR3 nucleotides read TGCGCCAGCAGCCAATCTAGCGGGAACACCAGGGAGCTGTTTCTT. This encodes CASSQSSGNTRELFL.

V gene TRBV20-1 combines with J gene TRBJ2-7; D assignment may be TRBD1 or TRBD2 (5 bases each). Germline V CDR1 and CDR2: DFQATT, SNEGSKA (reference sequence). This CDR3 region has 14 residues. V lost 3 bases and J lost 6, with 18 bases in between. This CDR3 reads CSASIPLGRAEQYF. The CDR3 region has the DNA TGCAGTGCTAGTATACCCCTGGGGCGGGCCGAGCAGTACTTC.

Comment on this clonotype: One end of the junction varies from germline; a read error may be responsible. The chain couples TRBV6-1 to TRBJ2-7; D perhaps matches TRBD1 (5 bases). CDR3 length: 13 amino acids. Per germline, CDR1 MNHNS and CDR2 SASEGT. CDR3 nucleotides: TGTGCCAGCAGTGATAGCTGGGGCTACGAGCAGCACTTC. Translation: CASSDSWGYEQHF.

The V call is TRBV6-6, the J call TRBJ2-7, with 10 bases fitting TRBD2. CDR3 size: 16 residues. Germline V lookup: CDR1 MNHNY, CDR2 SVGAGI (reference sequence). V lost 2 bases to trimming and J lost 6 bases; unmatched junction nucleotides: 10. This CDR3 reads CASSYNTPSGSSEQYF. The CDR3 DNA reads TGTGCCAGCAGTTACAACACGCCTAGCGGGAGCAGCGAGCAGTACTTC.

Turning to this clonotype: Since a much larger clone is just one base distant, this may be a read error. The chain combines TRBV20-1 with TRBJ2-1; D remains ambiguous. The CDR3 runs 10 residues. Germline V lookup: CDR1 DFQATT, CDR2 SNEGSKA (reference sequence). Trimming cost V 6 bases and J 7 bases, with 7 bases left between them. As DNA, the CDR3 is TGCAGTGCGCCTATAAATGAGCAGTTCTTC. It translates to CSAPINEQFF.

Regarding this clonotype: Sequence at one end of the junction differs from germline and may be a read error. The chain couples TRBV29-1 to TRBJ2-1, with D perhaps TRBD2 (6 bases). Germline assignment: CDR1 SQVTM and CDR2 ANQGSEA. This CDR3 has 13 amino acids. CDR3 in DNA: TGCAGCGTTGGGAGGGTGGTGAACAATGAGCAGCTCTTC. This sequence encodes CSVGRVVNNEQLF.

The chain has TRBV11-1 and TRBJ2-7; TRBD1 is a possible D gene (6 bases). CDR1 SGHAT and CDR2 FQDESV come from the germline V gene (reference sequence). Trimming took 6 bases from V and 3 from J, leaving 18 bases between them. CDR3 length: 15 residues. DNA for the CDR3: TGTGCCAGCAGTTTCGTCGGACAGTTCTACTACGAGCAGTACTTC. Translating it yields CASSFVGQFYYEQYF.

This clonotype was picked up many times. This chain joins TRBV4-1 and TRBJ1-4, with a tentative D call TRBD1 (5 bases). Germline lookup yields CDR1 MGHRA and CDR2 YSYEKL. This CDR3 region has 13 residues. The V end was cut by 1 base, the J end by 12 bases, with 12 bases between. For the CDR3, the DNA is TGCGCCAGCAGCCAAGGGCAGGGTACGGAACTGTTTTTT. Translating gives CASSQGQGTELFF.

Concerning this clonotype: The junction departs from the called germline gene at one end, perhaps through a read error. V is TRBV7-9 and J is TRBJ2-7, with 8 nucleotides matching TRBD1. Germline-derived CDR1 and CDR2 are SEHNR and FQNEAQ (reference sequence). The CDR3 has 15 residues. CDR3 sequence (DNA): TGTGCCAACAGCTTTACAGGGGGTGCAATATATGAGCAGTACTTC. This sequence encodes CANSFTGGAIYEQYF. Combining the CDR3 with reference TRBV7-9 and TRBJ2-7 gives the whole variable domain DTGVSQNPRHKITKRGQNVTFRCDPISEHNRLYWYRQTLGQGPEFLTYFQNEAQLEKSRLLSDRFSAERPKGSFSTLEIQRTEQGDSAMYLCANSFTGGAIYEQYFGPGTRLTVT.

J is TRBJ2-1 and V is TRBV11-2; 11 nucleotides line up with TRBD2. The CDR3 consists of 16 residues. The germline V gene encodes CDR1 SGHAT and CDR2 FQNNGV. V dropped 9 bases and J dropped 6; count of bases not matched to a gene: 13. The CDR3 bases are TGTGCCAGGAGCCACTGGGCTAGCGGGAGGTCCAATGAGCAGTTCTTC. Translated: CARSHWASGRSNEQFF.

As regards this clonotype: A junction boundary mismatches the germline segment, possibly from a read error. This chain joins TRBV6-1 and TRBJ1-5; tentative D call: TRBD1 (5 bases). CDR3 length: 16 residues. From germline, CDR1 is MNHNS and CDR2 SASEGT. CDR3 DNA: TGTGCCAGCAGTGACAAGGGGAAGTTAAGCAATCAGCCCCATCATTTT. As protein: CASSDKGKLSNQPHHF.

This clonotype has more than one count but fewer than ten. The rearrangement links TRBV11-2 to TRBJ1-1; D unclear. Trimming stripped 7 bases from V and 5 bases from J, with 14 bases between. The CDR3 covers 13 residues. Germline loops: CDR1 SGHAT, CDR2 FQNNGV. CDR3 protein: CASTAGSVTEAFF. CDR3 nucleotide sequence: TGTGCCAGCACAGCCGGTTCCGTAACTGAAGCTTTCTTT.

In regard to this clonotype: It is likely a read error, because the conserved phenylalanine at the end of the CDR3 is missing. V and J are TRBV29-1 and TRBJ2-5, with a tentative D call TRBD2 (5 bases). Looked up from germline, CDR1 is SQVTM and CDR2 is ANQGSEA. This CDR3 contains 12 residues. DNA of the CDR3: TGCAGCGCCGAGACCAGCGGAGAGGCCCAGTACTCC. Translating gives CSAETSGEAQYS.